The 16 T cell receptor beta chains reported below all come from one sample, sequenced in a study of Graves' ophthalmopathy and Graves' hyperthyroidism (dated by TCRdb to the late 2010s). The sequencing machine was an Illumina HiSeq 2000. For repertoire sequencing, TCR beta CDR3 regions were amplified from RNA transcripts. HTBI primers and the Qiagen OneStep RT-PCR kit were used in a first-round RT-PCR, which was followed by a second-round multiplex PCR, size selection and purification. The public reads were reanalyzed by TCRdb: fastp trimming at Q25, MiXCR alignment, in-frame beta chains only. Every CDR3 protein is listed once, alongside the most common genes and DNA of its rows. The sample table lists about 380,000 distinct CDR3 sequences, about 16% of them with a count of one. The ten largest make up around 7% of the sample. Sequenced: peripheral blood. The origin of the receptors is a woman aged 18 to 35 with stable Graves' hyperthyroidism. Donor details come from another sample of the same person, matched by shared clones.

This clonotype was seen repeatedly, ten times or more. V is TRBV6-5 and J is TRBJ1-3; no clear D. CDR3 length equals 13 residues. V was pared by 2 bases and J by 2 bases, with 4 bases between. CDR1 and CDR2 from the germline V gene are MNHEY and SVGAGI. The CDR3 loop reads CASSYSTGNTIYF. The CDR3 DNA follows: TGTGCCAGCAGTTACAGCACTGGAAACACCATATATTTT.

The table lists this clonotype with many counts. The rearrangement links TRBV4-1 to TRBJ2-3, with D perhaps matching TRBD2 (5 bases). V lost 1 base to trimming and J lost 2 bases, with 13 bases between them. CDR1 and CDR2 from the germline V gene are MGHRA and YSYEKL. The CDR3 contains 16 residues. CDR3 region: CASSQGQRGDTDTQYF. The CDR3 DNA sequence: TGCGCCAGCAGCCAAGGGCAACGGGGAGACACAGATACGCAGTATTTT.

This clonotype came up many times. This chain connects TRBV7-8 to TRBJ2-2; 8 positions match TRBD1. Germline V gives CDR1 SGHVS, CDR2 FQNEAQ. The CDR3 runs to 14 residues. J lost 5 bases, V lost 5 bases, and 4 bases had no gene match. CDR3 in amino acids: CASSPRTGTGELFF. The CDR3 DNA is TGTGCCAGCAGCCCTAGGACAGGGACCGGGGAGCTGTTTTTT.

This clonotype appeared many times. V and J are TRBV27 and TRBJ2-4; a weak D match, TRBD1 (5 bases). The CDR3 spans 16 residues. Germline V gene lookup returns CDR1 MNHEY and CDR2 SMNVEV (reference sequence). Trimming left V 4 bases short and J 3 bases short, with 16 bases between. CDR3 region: CASSSVDRANKNIQYF. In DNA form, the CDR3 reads TGTGCCAGCAGTTCCGTCGACAGAGCTAACAAAAACATTCAGTACTTC.

The CDR3 DNA is TGTGCCAGCAGTTTAGTTACAGGCAGCCTGGGCACTGAAGCTTTCTTT. Its protein is CASSLVTGSLGTEAFF. The chain links TRBV12-3 or TRBV12-4 to TRBJ1-1; a possible D gene is TRBD1 (5 bases). V lost 1 base and J lost 4, with 16 bases in between. CDR3 size: 16 residues.

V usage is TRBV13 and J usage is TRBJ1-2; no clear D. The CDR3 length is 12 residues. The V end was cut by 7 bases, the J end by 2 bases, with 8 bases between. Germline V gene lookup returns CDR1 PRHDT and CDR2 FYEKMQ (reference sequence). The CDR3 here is CASISQNYGYTF. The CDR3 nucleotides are TGTGCCAGCATCTCACAAAACTATGGCTACACCTTC.

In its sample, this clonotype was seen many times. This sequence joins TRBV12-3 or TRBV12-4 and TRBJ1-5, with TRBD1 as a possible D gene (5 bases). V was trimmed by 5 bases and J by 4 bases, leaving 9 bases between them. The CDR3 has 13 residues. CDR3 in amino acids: CASSGAANQPQHF. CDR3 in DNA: TGTGCCAGCAGTGGGGCAGCTAATCAGCCCCAGCATTTT.

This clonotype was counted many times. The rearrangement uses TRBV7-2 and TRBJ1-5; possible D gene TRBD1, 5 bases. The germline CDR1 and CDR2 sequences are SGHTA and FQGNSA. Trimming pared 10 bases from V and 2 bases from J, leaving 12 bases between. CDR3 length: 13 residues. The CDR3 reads CATSRDGNQPQHF. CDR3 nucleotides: TGTGCCACCAGTCGGGACGGCAATCAGCCCCAGCATTTT.

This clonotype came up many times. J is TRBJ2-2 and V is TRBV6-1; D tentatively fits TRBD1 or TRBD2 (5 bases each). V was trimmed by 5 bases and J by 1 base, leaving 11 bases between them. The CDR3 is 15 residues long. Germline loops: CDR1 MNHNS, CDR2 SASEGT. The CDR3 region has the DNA TGTGCCAGCAGTAGGGACCCTATGAACACCGGGGAGCTGTTTTTT. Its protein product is CASSRDPMNTGELFF.

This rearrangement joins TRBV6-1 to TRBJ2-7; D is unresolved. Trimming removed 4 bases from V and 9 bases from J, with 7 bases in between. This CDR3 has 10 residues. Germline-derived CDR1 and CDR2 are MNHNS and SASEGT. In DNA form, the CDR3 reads TGTGCCAGCAGTGGACCTTCGCAGTACTTC. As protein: CASSGPSQYF.

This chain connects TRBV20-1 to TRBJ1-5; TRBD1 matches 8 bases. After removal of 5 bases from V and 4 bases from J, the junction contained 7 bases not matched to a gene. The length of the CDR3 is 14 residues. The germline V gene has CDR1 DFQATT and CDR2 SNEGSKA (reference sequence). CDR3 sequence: CSAEDRDGNQPQHF. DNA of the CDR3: TGCAGTGCTGAGGACAGGGATGGGAATCAGCCCCAGCATTTT.

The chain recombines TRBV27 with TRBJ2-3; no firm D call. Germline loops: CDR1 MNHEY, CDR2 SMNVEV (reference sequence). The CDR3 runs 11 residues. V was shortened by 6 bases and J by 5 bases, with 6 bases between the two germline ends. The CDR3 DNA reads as TGTGCCAGCAGCAGGAGAGATACGCAGTATTTT. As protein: CASSRRDTQYF.

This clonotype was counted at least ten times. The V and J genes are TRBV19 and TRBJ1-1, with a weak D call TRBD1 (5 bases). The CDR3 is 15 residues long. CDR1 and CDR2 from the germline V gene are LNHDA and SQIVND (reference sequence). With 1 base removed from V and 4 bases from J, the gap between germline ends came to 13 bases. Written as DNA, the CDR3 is TGTGCCAGTAGTATAGGCCCCGGGGGTGGCACTGAAGCTTTCTTT. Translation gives CASSIGPGGGTEAFF.

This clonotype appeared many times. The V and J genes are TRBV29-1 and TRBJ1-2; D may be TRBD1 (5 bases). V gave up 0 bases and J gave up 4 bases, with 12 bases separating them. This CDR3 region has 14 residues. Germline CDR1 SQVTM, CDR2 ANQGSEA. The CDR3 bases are TGCAGCGTTGAAGAACCTGGGGGAGGCTATGGCTACACCTTC. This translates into CSVEEPGGGYGYTF. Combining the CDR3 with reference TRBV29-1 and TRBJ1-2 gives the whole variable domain SAVISQKPSRDICQRGTSLTIQCQVDSQVTMMFWYRQQPGQSLTLIATANQGSEATYESGFVIDKFPISRPNLTFSTLTVSNMSPEDSSIYLCSVEEPGGGYGYTFGSGTRLTVV.

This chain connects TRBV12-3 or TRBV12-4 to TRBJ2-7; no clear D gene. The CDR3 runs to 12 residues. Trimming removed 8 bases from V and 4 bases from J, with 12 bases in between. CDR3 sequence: CASGPRAYEQYF. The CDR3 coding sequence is TGTGCCAGCGGACCCCGGGCATACGAGCAGTACTTC.

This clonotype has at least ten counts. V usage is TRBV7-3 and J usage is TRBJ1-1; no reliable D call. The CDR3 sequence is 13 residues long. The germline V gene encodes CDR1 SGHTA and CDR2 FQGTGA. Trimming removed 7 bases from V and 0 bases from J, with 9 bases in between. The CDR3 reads CASTPSLNTEAFF. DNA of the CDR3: TGTGCCAGCACCCCATCTTTGAACACTGAAGCTTTCTTT.